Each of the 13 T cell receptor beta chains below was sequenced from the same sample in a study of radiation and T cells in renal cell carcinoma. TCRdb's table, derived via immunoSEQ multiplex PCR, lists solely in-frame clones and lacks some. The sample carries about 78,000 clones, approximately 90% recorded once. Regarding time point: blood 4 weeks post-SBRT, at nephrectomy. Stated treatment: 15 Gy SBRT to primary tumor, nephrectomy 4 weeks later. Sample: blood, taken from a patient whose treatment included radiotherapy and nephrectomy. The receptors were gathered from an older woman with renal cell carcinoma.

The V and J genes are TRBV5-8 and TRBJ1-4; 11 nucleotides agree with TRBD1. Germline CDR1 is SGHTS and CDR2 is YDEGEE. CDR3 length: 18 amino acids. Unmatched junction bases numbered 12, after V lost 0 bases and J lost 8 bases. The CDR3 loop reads CASSLDPDRGQSGEKLFF. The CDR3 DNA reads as TGTGCCAGCAGCTTGGATCCGGACAGGGGGCAGTCTGGGGAAAAACTGTTTTTT.

This chain's CDR3 is CASSLTPDRGNGNTIYF. CDR3 DNA sequence: TGTGCCAGCAGCCTGACCCCGGACAGGGGAAATGGAAACACCATATATTTT. This chain connects TRBV7-6 to TRBJ1-3; TRBD1 agrees at 9 bases. Germline trimming cut 5 bases from V and 3 bases from J; bases unmatched to any gene: 11. The CDR3 has 17 amino acids. Germline V gene lookup returns CDR1 SGHVS and CDR2 FNYEAQ.

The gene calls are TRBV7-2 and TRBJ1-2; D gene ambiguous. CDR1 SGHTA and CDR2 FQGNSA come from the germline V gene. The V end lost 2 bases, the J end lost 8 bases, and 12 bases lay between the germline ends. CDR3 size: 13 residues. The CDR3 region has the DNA TGTGCCAGCAGCTTACTCCGGGATCGCGGCTACACCTTC. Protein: CASSLLRDRGYTF.

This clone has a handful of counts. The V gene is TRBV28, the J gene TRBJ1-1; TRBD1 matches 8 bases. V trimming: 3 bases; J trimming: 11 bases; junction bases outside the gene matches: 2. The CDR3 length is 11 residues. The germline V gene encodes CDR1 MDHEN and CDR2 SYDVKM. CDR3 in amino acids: CASSLTGVAFF. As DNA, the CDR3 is TGTGCCAGCAGTTTGACAGGGGTCGCTTTCTTT.

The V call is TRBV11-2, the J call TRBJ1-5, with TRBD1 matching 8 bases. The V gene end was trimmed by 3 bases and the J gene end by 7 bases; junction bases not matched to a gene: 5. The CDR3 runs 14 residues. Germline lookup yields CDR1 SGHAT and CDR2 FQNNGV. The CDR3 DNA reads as TGTGCCAGCAGCTTCCAGGGGGCCGGCCAGCCCCAGCATTTT. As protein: CASSFQGAGQPQHF.

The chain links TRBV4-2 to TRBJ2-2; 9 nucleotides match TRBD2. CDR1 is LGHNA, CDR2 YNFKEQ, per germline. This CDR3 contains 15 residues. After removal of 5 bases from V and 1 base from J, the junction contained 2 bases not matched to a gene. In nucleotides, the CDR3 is TGTGCCAGCAGCTATAGCGGGGGGAACACCGGGGAGCTGTTTTTT. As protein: CASSYSGGNTGELFF.

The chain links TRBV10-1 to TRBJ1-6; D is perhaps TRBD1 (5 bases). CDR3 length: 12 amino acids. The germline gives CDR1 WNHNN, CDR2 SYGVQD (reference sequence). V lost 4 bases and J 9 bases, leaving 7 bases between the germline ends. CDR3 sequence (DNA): TGCGCCAGCAGTGGGGGGACTTCACCCCTCCACTTT. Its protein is CASSGGTSPLHF.

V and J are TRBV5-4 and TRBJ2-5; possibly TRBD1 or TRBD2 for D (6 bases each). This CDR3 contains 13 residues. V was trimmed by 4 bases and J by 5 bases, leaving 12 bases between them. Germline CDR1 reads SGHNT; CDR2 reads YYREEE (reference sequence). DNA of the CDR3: TGTGCCAGCAGCCGTCCGGGGGCCGAGACCCAGTACTTC. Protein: CASSRPGAETQYF.

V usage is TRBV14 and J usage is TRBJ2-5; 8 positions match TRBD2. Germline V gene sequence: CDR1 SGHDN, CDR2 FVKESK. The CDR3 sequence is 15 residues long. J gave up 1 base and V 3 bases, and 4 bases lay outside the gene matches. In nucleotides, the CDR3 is TGTGCCAGCAGCCAGGGACTAGGACCCCAAGAGACCCAGTACTTC. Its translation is CASSQGLGPQETQYF.

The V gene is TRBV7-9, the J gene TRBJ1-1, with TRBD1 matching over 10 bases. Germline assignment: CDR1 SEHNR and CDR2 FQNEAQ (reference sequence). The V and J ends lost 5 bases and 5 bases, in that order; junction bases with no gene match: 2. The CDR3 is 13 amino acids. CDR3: CASSRTGGTEAFF. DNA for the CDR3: TGTGCCAGCAGCAGGACAGGGGGAACTGAAGCTTTCTTT.

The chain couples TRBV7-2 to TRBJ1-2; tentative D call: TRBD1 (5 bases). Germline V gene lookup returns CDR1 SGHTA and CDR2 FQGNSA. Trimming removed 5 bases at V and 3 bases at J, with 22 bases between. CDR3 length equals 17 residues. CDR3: CASSPHRAGGGYYGYTF. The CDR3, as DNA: TGTGCCAGCAGCCCACATCGGGCAGGCGGGGGTTACTATGGCTACACCTTC.

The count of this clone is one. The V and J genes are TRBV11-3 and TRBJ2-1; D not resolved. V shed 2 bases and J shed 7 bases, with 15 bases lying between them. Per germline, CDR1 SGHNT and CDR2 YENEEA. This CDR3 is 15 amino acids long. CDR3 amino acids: CASSLFRASRNEQFF. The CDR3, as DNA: TGTGCCAGCAGCTTATTCCGGGCTAGTCGAAATGAGCAGTTCTTC.

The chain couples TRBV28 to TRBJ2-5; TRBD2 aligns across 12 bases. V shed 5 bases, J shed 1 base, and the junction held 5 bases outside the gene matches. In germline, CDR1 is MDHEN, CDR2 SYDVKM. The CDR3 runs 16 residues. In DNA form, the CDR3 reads TGTGCCAGCAGTGCACTAGCGGGGGGCCTCCAAGAGACCCAGTACTTC. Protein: CASSALAGGLQETQYF.